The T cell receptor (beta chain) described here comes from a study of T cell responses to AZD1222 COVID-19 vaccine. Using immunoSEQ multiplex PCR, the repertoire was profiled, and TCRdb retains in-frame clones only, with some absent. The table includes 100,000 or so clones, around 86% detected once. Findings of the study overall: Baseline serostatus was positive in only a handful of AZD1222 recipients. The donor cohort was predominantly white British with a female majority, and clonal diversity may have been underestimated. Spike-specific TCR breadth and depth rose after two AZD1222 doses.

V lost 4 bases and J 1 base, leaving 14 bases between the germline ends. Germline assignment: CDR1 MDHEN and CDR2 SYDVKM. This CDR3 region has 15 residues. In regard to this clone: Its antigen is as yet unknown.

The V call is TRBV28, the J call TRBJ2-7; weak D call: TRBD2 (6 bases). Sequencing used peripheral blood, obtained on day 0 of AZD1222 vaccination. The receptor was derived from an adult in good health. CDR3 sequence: CASSSPGRLSYEQYF. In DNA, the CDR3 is TGTGCCAGCAGTTCCCCGGGGAGGTTGTCCTACGAGCAGTACTTC.